This T cell receptor (beta chain) came from a study of T cells in Graves' hyperthyroidism and ophthalmopathy. For the study at large: Peripheral blood sampling occurred at initial diagnosis, before any treatment.

This clonotype was seen many times. The antigen is not known. Study results and caveats: Among thyroid clonotypes expanded above 0.001, most also appeared in blood.

It was RNA transcripts that yielded the amplified TCR beta CDR3 regions. The HTBI set primed first-round TCR CDR3 RT-PCR. TCRdb recomputed calls from the multiplex PCR reads with MiXCR, one row per CDR3 protein. Among roughly 420,000 distinct CDR3 sequences listed, 15% to 18% were seen once. After removal of 1 base from V and 5 bases from J, the junction contained 6 bases not matched to a gene. The germline CDR1 and CDR2 sequences are DFQATT and SNEGSKA (reference sequence). The CDR3 totals 15 residues. The sequenced material came from blood. The sequence was collected from a woman younger than 30 with Graves' hyperthyroidism. This chain links TRBV20-1 with TRBJ2-5; 11 bases agree with TRBD2. CDR3 amino acids: CSARATSGIRETQYF. CDR3 nucleotide sequence: TGCAGTGCTAGAGCGACTAGCGGGATTCGGGAGACCCAGTACTTC.